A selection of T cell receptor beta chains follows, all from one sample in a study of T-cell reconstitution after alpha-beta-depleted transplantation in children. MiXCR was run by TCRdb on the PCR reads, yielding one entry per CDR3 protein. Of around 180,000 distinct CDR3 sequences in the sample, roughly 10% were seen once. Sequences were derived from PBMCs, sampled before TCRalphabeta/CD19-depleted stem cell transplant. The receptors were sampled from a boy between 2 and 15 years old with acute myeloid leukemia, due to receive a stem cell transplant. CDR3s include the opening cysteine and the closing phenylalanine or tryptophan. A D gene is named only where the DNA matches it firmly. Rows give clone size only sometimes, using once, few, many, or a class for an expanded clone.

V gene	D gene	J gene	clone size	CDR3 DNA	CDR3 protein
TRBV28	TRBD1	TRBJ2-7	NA	TGTGCCAGCAGGAAAATTGGACAGGGCCCCTACGAGCAGTACTTC	CASRKIGQGPYEQYF
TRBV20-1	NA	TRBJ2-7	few	TGCAGTGCTAGAGATCAGTGGAGGTCTGGGAGAGGCATTCCCTACGAGCAGTACTTC	CSARDQWRSGRGIPYEQYF
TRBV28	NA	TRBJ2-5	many	TGTGCCAGCAGTACGCCCTGGGGGGTCCAAGAGACCCAGTACTTC	CASSTPWGVQETQYF
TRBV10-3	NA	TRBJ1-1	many	TGTGCCATCAGTGCCCGGAACACTGAAGCTTTCTTT	CAISARNTEAFF
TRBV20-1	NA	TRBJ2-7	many	TGCAGTGCACCGCCGGGACTCCAAATTCTCGAGCAGTACTTC	CSAPPGLQILEQYF
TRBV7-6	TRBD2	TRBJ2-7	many	TGTGCCAGCAGCCAGAGCGGGAGGACTTACGAGCAGTACTTC	CASSQSGRTYEQYF
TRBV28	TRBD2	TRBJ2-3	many	TGTGCCAGCAGCTCCCCACGGCTAGCGGGGACAGATACGCAGTATTTT	CASSSPRLAGTDTQYF
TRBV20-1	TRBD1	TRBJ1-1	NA	TGCAGTGCTGAACAGGGGAATTTGAACACTGAAGCTTTCTTT	CSAEQGNLNTEAFF
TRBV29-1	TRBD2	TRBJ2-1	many	TGCAGCGTTGAGGTGTTTAGCGGGCCGAGTAATGAGCAGTTCTTC	CSVEVFSGPSNEQFF
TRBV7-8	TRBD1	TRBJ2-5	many	TGTGCCAGCAGCTCCGACAGGGGAGAGACCCAGTACTTC	CASSSDRGETQYF
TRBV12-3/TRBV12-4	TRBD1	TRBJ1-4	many	TGTGCCAGCAGCCAGACAGGGCGGGGTGAAAAACTGTTTTTT	CASSQTGRGEKLFF
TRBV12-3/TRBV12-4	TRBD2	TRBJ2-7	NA	TGTGCCAGCAGTTTAGATGTTAGGGGACTAGAGGTCTACGAGCAGTACTTC	CASSLDVRGLEVYEQYF
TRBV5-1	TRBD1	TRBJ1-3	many	TGCGCCAGCAGCTTGACTTCCGGGACAGGGAGACGGAACACCATATATTTT	CASSLTSGTGRRNTIYF
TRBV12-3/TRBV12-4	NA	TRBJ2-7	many	TGTGCCAGCAGTTGGGGGCCGCATACCTACGAGCAGTACTTC	CASSWGPHTYEQYF
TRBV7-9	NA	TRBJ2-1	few	TGTGCCAGCAGCTTAGTGGAGGGCTTTCTTTACAATGAGCAGTTCTTC	CASSLVEGFLYNEQFF
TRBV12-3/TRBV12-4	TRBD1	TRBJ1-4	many	TGTGCCAGCACCCTGGGACAGGGCGGAACTAATGAAAAACTGTTTTTT	CASTLGQGGTNEKLFF
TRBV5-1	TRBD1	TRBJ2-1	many	TGCGCCAGCAGCCTTCGGACAGGCGGCAATGAGCAGTTCTTC	CASSLRTGGNEQFF
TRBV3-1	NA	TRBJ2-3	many	TGTGCCAGCAGCCCTACGTCCGGGGCAGATACGCAGTATTTT	CASSPTSGADTQYF
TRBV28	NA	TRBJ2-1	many	TGTGCCAGCAGCGTCGGAGGTACCACAAGCAATGAGCAGTTCTTC	CASSVGGTTSNEQFF
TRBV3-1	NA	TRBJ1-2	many	TGTGCCAGCAGCCCGGGACGCAAGATCTTC	CASSPGRKIF
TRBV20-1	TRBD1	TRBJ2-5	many	TGCAGTGCTGCACAGGGGGGAGAGACCCAGTACTTC	CSAAQGGETQYF
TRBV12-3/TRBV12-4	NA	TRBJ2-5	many	TGTGCCAGCAGTTTTTGGGAGACCCAGTACTTC	CASSFWETQYF
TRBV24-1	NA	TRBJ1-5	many	TGTGCCACCAGTGGCGGGGTTAGGCAGCCCCAGCATTTT	CATSGGVRQPQHF
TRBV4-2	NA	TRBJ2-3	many	TGTGCCAGCAGCCCGAGGACTAACACAGATACGCAGTATTTT	CASSPRTNTDTQYF
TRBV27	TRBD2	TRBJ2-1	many	TGTGCCACCCAACTAGCGGGTCGCAATGAGCAGTTCTTC	CATQLAGRNEQFF
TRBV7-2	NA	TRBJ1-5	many	TGTGCCAGCAGCCCTACACAGGGAAAGAGCAATCAGCCCCAGCATTTT	CASSPTQGKSNQPQHF
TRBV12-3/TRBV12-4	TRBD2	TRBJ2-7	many	TGTGCCAGCAGTTCCCCCCGCGGAGCGGGAGAATACGAGCAGTACTTC	CASSSPRGAGEYEQYF
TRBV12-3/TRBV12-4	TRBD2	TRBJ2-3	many	TGTGCCAGCACATCCCCTTCAGCGGGGGGGCCGGGTACGCAGTATTTT	CASTSPSAGGPGTQYF
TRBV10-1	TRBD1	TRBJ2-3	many	TGCGCCACCCAGGGGGCGGCCACAGATACGCAGTATTTT	CATQGAATDTQYF
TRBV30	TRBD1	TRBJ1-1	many	TGTGCCTGGACTGTCCCGGGACAGGGTTCGAATACTGAAGCTTTCTTT	CAWTVPGQGSNTEAFF
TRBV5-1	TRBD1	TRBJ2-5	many	TGCGCCAGCAGGCTCGCCGGGACAGGGGGAGAGACCCAGTACTTC	CASRLAGTGGETQYF
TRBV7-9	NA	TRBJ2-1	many	TGTGCCAGCAGCTTATCGGGCAGTACGAGGGATGAGCAGTTCTTC	CASSLSGSTRDEQFF
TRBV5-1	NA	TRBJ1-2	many	TGCGCCAGCAGCCTAGGGGCGTTCCGTGGCTACACCTTC	CASSLGAFRGYTF
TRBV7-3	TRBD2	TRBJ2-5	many	TGTGCCAGCAGCTTAATGGCTAGCGGGGGAGTAGAGACCCAGTACTTC	CASSLMASGGVETQYF
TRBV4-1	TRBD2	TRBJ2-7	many	TGCGCCAGCAGCCAAGGCCTAGCGGGGGACCTGGGAGGCCCCGACGAGCAGTACTTC	CASSQGLAGDLGGPDEQYF
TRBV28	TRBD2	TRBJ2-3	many	TGTGCCAGCAGCTGGGACTACCTAAGTGGCACAGATACGCAGTATTTT	CASSWDYLSGTDTQYF
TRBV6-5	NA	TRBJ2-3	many	TGTGCCAGCAGTTTGGCTTGGCCCTATACGCAGTATTTT	CASSLAWPYTQYF
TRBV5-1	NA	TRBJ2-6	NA	TGCGCCAGCAGCTTGGAGCCAAGCTCTGGGGCCAACGTCCTGACTTTC	CASSLEPSSGANVLTF
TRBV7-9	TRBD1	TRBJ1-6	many	TGTGCCAGCAGCTCAACAGGGGTTAATTCACCCCTCCACTTT	CASSSTGVNSPLHF
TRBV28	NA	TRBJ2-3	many	TGTGCCAGCATAGCGGATACCACAGATACGCAGTATTTT	CASIADTTDTQYF
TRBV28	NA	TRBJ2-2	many	TGTGCCAGCAGTTTTCTAGGCACCGGGGAGCTGTTTTTT	CASSFLGTGELFF
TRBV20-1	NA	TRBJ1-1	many	TGCAGTGCTAGTACGGGGGCCGTCGGAGACTACACTGAAGCTTTCTTT	CSASTGAVGDYTEAFF
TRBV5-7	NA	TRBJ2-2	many	TGTGCCAGCAGCTTGAGGGTCGGCGGGAACAACACCGGGGAGCTGTTTTTT	CASSLRVGGNNTGELFF
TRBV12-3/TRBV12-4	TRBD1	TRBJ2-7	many	TGTGCCAGCAGCCCCGACAGGGGCGAGCAGTACTTC	CASSPDRGEQYF
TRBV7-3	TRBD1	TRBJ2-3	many	TGTGCCAGCAGCTTAACGGGACAGGGGGCAGATACGCAGTATTTT	CASSLTGQGADTQYF
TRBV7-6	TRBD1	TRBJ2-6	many	TGTGCCAGCAGCCCTACAGGGGCTGGGGCCAACGTCCTGACTTTC	CASSPTGAGANVLTF
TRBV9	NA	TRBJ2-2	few	TGTGCCAGCAGCGTCGGGGGTGACACCGGGGAGCTGTTTTTT	CASSVGGDTGELFF
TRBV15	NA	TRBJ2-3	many	TGTGCCACCAGCACCGGACAGAACACAGATACGCAGTATTTT	CATSTGQNTDTQYF
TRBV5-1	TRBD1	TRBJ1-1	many	TGCGCCAGCAGCTTGGACAGGGGGCGGACTGAAGCTTTCTTT	CASSLDRGRTEAFF
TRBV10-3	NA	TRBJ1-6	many	TGTGCCATCAGTGCGGGGGCTAGGGAGTCACCCCTCCACTTT	CAISAGARESPLHF
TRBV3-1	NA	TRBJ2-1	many	TGTGCCAGCAGCCAGCCGGACAGACGAAATGAGCAGTTCTTC	CASSQPDRRNEQFF
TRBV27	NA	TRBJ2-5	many	TGTGCCAGCAGGCCAGGGGCAGGAGAGACCCAGTACTTC	CASRPGAGETQYF
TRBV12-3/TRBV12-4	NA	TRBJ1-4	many	TGTGCCAGCAGTGACAACAATGAAAAACTGTTTTTT	CASSDNNEKLFF
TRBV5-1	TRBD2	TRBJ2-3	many	TGCGCCAGCAGCGACCCTAGCGGGAGTACGGATACGCAGTATTTT	CASSDPSGSTDTQYF